This T cell receptor beta chain appears in the sequencing data of a study of cytomegalovirus exposure and HLA in healthy donors. The CDR3 length is 13 residues. Germline CDR1 reads SQVTM; CDR2 reads ANQGSEA. V was trimmed by 6 bases and J by 0 bases, leaving 11 bases between them. Vbeta (60) and Jbeta (13) primers were used in the PCR. Under the authors' procedure: Later work found 65 million to 85 million unique TCR beta chains, with some 11 million shared. The repertoire was sequenced with immunoSEQ multiplex PCR; TCRdb's copy has only in-frame clones and lacks some. V and J calls and clone size come straight from that table; D and trimming were deduced from the DNA. The data contain 150,000 or so clones, around 82% of them singletons.

The chain has TRBV29-1 and TRBJ1-1; unclear D gene. The TCR was taken from a man aged 25-40 years in good health and CMV-seronegative. The sample comprised PBMCs. The CDR3 DNA follows: TGCAGCGTCGTTGGTAGATTGAACACTGAAGCTTTCTTT. Translation gives CSVVGRLNTEAFF.